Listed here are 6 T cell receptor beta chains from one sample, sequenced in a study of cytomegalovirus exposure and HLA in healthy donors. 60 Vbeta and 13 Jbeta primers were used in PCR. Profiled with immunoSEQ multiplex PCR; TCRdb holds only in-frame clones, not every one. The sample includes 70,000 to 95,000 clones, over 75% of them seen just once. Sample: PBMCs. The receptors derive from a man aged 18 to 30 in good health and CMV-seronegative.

DNA of the CDR3: TGTGCCAGCAGTTCCCTCGGGGGGGATAATTCACCCCTCCACTTT. It yields the protein CASSSLGGDNSPLHF. J is TRBJ1-6 and V is TRBV27; tentatively, D is TRBD1 (5 bases). The CDR3 is made up of 15 amino acids. V was trimmed by 4 bases and J by 5 bases, leaving 12 bases between them. Germline-derived CDR1 and CDR2 are MNHEY and SMNVEV (reference sequence).

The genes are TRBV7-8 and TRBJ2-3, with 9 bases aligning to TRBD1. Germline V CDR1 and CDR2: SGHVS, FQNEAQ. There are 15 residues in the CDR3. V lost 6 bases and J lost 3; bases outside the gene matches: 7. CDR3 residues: CASSLEGQGTDTQYF. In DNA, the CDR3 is TGTGCCAGCAGTCTGGAGGGACAGGGAACAGATACGCAGTATTTT.

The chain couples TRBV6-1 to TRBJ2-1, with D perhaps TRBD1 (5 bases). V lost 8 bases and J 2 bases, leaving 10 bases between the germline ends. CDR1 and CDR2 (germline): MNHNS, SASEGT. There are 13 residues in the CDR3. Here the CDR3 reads CASQGNTYNEQFF. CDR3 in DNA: TGTGCCAGCCAGGGAAACACCTACAATGAGCAGTTCTTC.

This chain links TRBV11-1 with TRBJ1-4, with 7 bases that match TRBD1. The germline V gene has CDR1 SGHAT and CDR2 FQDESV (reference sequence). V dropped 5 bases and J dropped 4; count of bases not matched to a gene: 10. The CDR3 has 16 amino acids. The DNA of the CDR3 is TGTGCCAGCAGCCCCGGGACAGCCTTTCTTAATGAAAAACTGTTTTTT. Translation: CASSPGTAFLNEKLFF.

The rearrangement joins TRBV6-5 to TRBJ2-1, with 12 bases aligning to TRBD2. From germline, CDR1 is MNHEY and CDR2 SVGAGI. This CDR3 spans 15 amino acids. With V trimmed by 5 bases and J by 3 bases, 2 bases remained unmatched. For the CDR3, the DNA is TGTGCCAGCAGTGCGGGACTAGCGGGCTACAATGAGCAGTTCTTC. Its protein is CASSAGLAGYNEQFF.

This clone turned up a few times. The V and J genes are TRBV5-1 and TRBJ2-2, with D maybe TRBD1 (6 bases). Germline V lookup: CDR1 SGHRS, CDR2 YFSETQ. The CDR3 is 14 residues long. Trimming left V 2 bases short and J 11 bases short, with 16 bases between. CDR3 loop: CASSFLGQSDELFF. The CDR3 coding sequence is TGCGCCAGCAGCTTTTTAGGACAGTCGGATGAGCTGTTTTTT.